This T cell receptor (beta chain) is from a study of cytomegalovirus exposure and HLA in healthy donors. General study results and limits: CMV antigen specificity was confirmed in vitro for a few CMV-associated chains. Cytomegalovirus association was assigned to approximately 180 TCR beta chains.

About this clone: Its specificity is unknown.

CDR1 and CDR2 from the germline V gene are SQVTM and ANQGSEA. Trimming stripped 6 bases from V and 0 bases from J, with 5 bases between. This CDR3 region has 11 residues. Using immunoSEQ multiplex PCR, the repertoire was profiled, and TCRdb retains in-frame clones only, with some absent. In the table there are some 170,000 clones, roughly 91% of which are singletons. The donors were members of the validation cohort comprising roughly 130 subjects, separate from the approximately 630-subject first cohort. The receptor comes from a man aged 18 to 35 in good health and CMV-seropositive. The V and J genes are TRBV29-1 and TRBJ1-2; D remains unclear. The sample taken for sequencing was PBMCs. The CDR3 loop is CSVSANYGYTF. The CDR3 DNA is TGCAGCGTATCTGCTAACTATGGCTACACCTTC.